This entry features one TCR beta chain sequence. The antigen is not known. This entry comes from a study of response to subunit inactivated influenza vaccine. Study conclusions and caveats: Authors suggested few new T cells are recruited by each seasonal influenza vaccination.

The CDR3 length is 14 residues. Trimming took off 4 bases at V and 0 bases at J, with 11 bases between the two ends. Per germline, CDR1 SGHRS and CDR2 YFSETQ. Using its own MiXCR run on the RT-PCR reads, TCRdb lists one record per CDR3 protein. The sample holds hundreds of thousands of distinct CDR3 sequences, about 14% seen once. The source was PBMCs from blood, collected approximately 15 days before vaccination. This receptor was identified in a man aged 45-60 years who received an inactivated influenza vaccine. The chain couples TRBV5-1 to TRBJ2-7; D is unclear. CDR3 amino acids: CASSDTVSSYEQYF. The CDR3 bases are TGCGCCAGCAGCGATACTGTAAGCTCCTACGAGCAGTACTTC. The variable domain in full, with the rest retrieved from reference TRBV5-1 and TRBJ2-7, is KAGVTQTPRYLIKTRGQQVTLSCSPISGHRSVSWYQQTPGQGLQFLFEYFSETQRNKGNFPGRFSGRQFSNSRSEMNVSTLELGDSALYLCASSDTVSSYEQYFGPGTRLTVT.